The clone carrying this T cell receptor (beta chain) came up a few times. Antigen unknown. The sample belongs to a study of blood T cells in healthy people across ages. Overall study results and limits: Underestimates were what the diversity estimates from one million T cells were considered to be. Per million T cells, TCR beta diversity dropped about linearly as age rose.

Trimming removed 4 bases from V and 3 bases from J, with 20 bases in between. There are 17 residues in the CDR3. Germline V gene lookup returns CDR1 SGHDT and CDR2 YYEEEE. Primers used in a second PCR of about 6 to 11 cycles were a sample-barcoded 5' primer and a J-beta primer mix. TCRdb re-called the 5' RACE reads through MiXCR, storing one row per CDR3 protein. The data hold roughly 700,000 distinct CDR3 sequences, with over 45% observed a single time. Sequenced material: blood. The TCR sequence derives from a woman in her sixties in good health. The gene calls are TRBV5-6 and TRBJ1-5; D is undetermined. The CDR3 loop reads CASSLQGRTGFNQPQHF. As DNA, the CDR3 is TGTGCCAGCAGCCTTCAAGGACGGACCGGATTCAATCAGCCCCAGCATTTT.